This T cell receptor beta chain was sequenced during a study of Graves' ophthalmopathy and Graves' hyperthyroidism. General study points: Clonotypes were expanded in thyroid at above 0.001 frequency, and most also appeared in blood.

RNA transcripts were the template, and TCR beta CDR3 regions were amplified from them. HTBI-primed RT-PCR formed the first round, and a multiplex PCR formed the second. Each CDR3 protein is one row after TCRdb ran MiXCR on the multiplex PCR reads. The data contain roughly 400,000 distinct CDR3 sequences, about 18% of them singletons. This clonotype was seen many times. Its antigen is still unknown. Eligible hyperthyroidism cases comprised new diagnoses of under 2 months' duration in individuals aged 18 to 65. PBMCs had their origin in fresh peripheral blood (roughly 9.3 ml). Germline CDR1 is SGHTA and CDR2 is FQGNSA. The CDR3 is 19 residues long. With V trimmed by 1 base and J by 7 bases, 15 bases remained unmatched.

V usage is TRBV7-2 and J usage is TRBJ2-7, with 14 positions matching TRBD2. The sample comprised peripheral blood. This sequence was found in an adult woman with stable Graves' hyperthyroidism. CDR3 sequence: CASSLVGNRLAGGPGEQYF. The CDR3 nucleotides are TGTGCCAGCAGCTTAGTGGGTAATAGACTAGCGGGAGGGCCGGGAGAGCAGTACTTC.